This T cell receptor (beta chain) was recorded in a study of PD-1 blockade in classical Hodgkin lymphoma. Study at large: Nivolumab was administered to patients intravenously at 3 mg/kg every 2 weeks. Study observations and caveats: Newly diagnosed patients had baseline TCR diversity that was reportedly lower than that of healthy donors. Exclusion was applied to patients who started nivolumab under 1 year after ASCT.

V gave up 3 bases and J gave up 3 bases; unmatched junction bases: 5. The CDR3 has 15 amino acids. Germline lookup yields CDR1 SGHAT and CDR2 FQNNGV. Each and every patient relapsed after autologous stem cell transplantation, and patients got differing brentuximab vedotin exposure. Magnetic negative selection served to purify CD4+ T cells out of PBMCs that had been thawed. On this clone: No antigen is known for it.

Repertoires were generated with immunoSEQ multiplex PCR, while TCRdb's copy carries only in-frame clones and drops some. The table records about 29,000 clones, 85% of them present only once. Sequenced here: CD4+ T cells from blood, sampled at baseline. The source of this sequence is a human donor with classical Hodgkin lymphoma. The chain employs TRBV11-2 and TRBJ2-1, with 7 bases identical to TRBD2. CDR3 bases: TGTGCCAGCAGCTTTGCTTCTAGCGGCTACAATGAGCAGTTCTTC. Translated, it gives CASSFASSGYNEQFF.